Listed here are 9 T cell receptor beta chains from one sample, sequenced in a study of T and B cells in COVID-19 patients (dated by TCRdb to about 2020). Genomic DNA extracted from blood, in amounts of about 220-500 ng, served as the starting material for amplifying TRB repertoires. The sequencer was an Illumina MiSeq. Multiplex PCR with BIOMED2 TRB-A/B primer pools was used to amplify TRB rearrangements. In TCRdb, the public reads were trimmed at Q25 with fastp and aligned with MiXCR, with productive beta chains retained. Each entry merges the rows of one CDR3 protein and shows their most common DNA and genes. The sample data list 5,000 or so distinct CDR3 sequences, and 20% of these were observed just once. Roughly 6.2% of the sample belongs to the ten largest clones. Input material: blood. Every receptor here comes from a human donor who had recovered from COVID-19.

This clonotype was counted a few times. The J gene is TRBJ1-4, the V gene TRBV5-4; D is possibly TRBD1 (6 bases). Germline assignment: CDR1 SGHNT and CDR2 YYREEE (reference sequence). V lost 4 bases and J lost 5, with 18 bases in between. The CDR3 totals 16 residues. The CDR3 reads CASSPGWGQGNEKLFF. CDR3 bases: TGTGCCAGCAGCCCGGGTTGGGGGCAAGGGAATGAAAAACTGTTTTTT.

The V gene is TRBV11-2, the J gene TRBJ1-1; a possible D gene is TRBD1 (6 bases). Germline V lookup: CDR1 SGHAT, CDR2 FQNNGV. The V and J ends lost 3 bases and 0 bases respectively, with 8 bases between them. The CDR3 is 14 residues long. CDR3 in DNA: TGTGCCAGCAGCTTTGGACAGCTGAACACTGAAGCTTTCTTT. Its protein product is CASSFGQLNTEAFF.

By share, this clonotype counts as medium-sized (0.01 to 0.1%). The rearrangement links TRBV18 to TRBJ1-4, with D uncertain. CDR1 is KGHSH, CDR2 LQKENI, per germline. The CDR3 length is 15 residues. V was cut by 3 bases and J by 2 bases, with 10 bases left in between. The CDR3 DNA is TGTGCCAGCTCACCGCTTGGGTCTACTAATGAAAAACTGTTTTTT. It specifies CASSPLGSTNEKLFF.

The chain has TRBV7-3 and TRBJ2-1; the D is unclear. Germline V gene data show CDR1 as SGHTA and CDR2 as FQGTGA. Trimming pared 0 bases from V and 6 bases from J, leaving 6 bases between. The CDR3 consists of 13 residues. For the CDR3, the DNA is TGTGCCAGCAGCTTAACGCACCCCAATGAGCAGTTCTTC. Translation: CASSLTHPNEQFF.

As for this clonotype: This may be a read error, as it is one base from a much larger clone. V is TRBV6-4 and J is TRBJ2-1; 10 bases agree with TRBD2. Germline CDR1 reads MRHNA; CDR2 reads SNTAGT. Trimming removed 6 bases from V and 8 bases from J; junction bases left unmatched: 10. This CDR3 is built from 15 residues. This CDR3 is CASRAGTSATHEQFF. The DNA for the CDR3 is TGTGCCAGCAGGGCCGGGACTAGCGCGACCCATGAGCAGTTCTTC.

This chain connects TRBV20-1 to TRBJ1-6; no firm D call. Germline assignment: CDR1 DFQATT and CDR2 SNEGSKA (reference sequence). V gave up 1 base and J gave up 0 bases, with 13 bases separating them. The CDR3 covers 17 residues. The CDR3 is CSARGPPMSSYNSPLHF. CDR3 in DNA: TGCAGTGCTAGAGGGCCCCCAATGAGCTCCTATAATTCACCCCTCCACTTT.

This sequence joins TRBV20-1 and TRBJ1-1; D may be TRBD1 (5 bases). The V end was cut by 5 bases, the J end by 1 base, with 8 bases between. CDR1 is DFQATT, CDR2 SNEGSKA, per germline (reference sequence). The CDR3 loop spans 12 amino acids. In nucleotides, the CDR3 is TGCAGTGCTGTTCAGGGGAACACTGAAGCTTTCTTT. Residues: CSAVQGNTEAFF.

This chain links TRBV20-1 with TRBJ1-5; 12 nucleotides line up with TRBD1. Germline assignment: CDR1 DFQATT and CDR2 SNEGSKA (reference sequence). V dropped 2 bases and J dropped 6; count of bases not matched to a gene: 8. The CDR3 runs 16 residues. The CDR3 DNA is TGCAGTGCTAGATCCACCGGGACAGGGGGCACTCAGCCCCAGCATTTT. This translates into CSARSTGTGGTQPQHF.

This clonotype rates as medium-sized. CDR3 sequence: CASSLPGETQYF. The DNA for the CDR3 is TGTGCCAGCAGCTTGCCGGGGGAGACCCAGTACTTC. The chain is built from TRBV5-4 and TRBJ2-5; D is possibly TRBD2 (5 bases). Trimming left V 1 base short and J 5 bases short, with 6 bases between. This CDR3 is 12 amino acids long. Germline V gene data show CDR1 as SGHNT and CDR2 as YYREEE (reference sequence). The variable domain in full, with the rest retrieved from reference TRBV5-4 and TRBJ2-5, is ETGVTQSPTHLIKTRGQQVTLRCSSQSGHNTVSWYQQALGQGPQFIFQYYREEENGRGNFPPRFSGLQFPNYSSELNVNALELDDSALYLCASSLPGETQYFGPGTRLLVL.